A single sample is the source of the 6 T cell receptor beta chains below, sequenced in a study of cytomegalovirus exposure and HLA in healthy donors. The primer mix had 60 Vbeta and 13 Jbeta primers. The table came from immunoSEQ multiplex PCR; TCRdb's copy has only in-frame clones and leaves some out. This sample has about 77,000 clones, with nearly 80% found just once. The sample taken for sequencing was PBMCs. Every receptor here comes from a man aged 35-49 years in good health and CMV-seronegative.

This rearrangement joins TRBV7-2 to TRBJ2-7; 9 bases map to TRBD2. The CDR3 runs to 17 residues. J was trimmed by 0 bases and V by 2 bases; bases with no gene match: 8. Germline V gives CDR1 SGHTA, CDR2 FQGNSA. CDR3 loop: CASSLRSAGGSSYEQYF. The CDR3 coding sequence is TGTGCCAGCAGCTTAAGGTCGGCGGGAGGGAGCTCCTACGAGCAGTACTTC.

The chain's CDR3 is CASSSRTSGSGTDTQYF. The CDR3 bases are TGTGCCAGCAGCTCCCGGACTAGCGGGAGTGGAACAGATACGCAGTATTTT. This sequence joins TRBV11-3 and TRBJ2-3; the match to TRBD2 covers 13 bases. Germline V lookup: CDR1 SGHNT, CDR2 YENEEA. This CDR3 region has 17 residues. Losses at the gene ends were 4 bases for V and 3 bases for J; bases not matched to a gene: 7. The whole variable domain, remainder taken from reference TRBV11-3 and TRBJ2-3, is EAGVVQSPRYKIIEKKQPVAFWCNPISGHNTLYWYLQNLGQGPELLIRYENEEAVDDSQLPKDRFSAERLKGVDSTLKIQPAELGDSAVYLCASSSRTSGSGTDTQYFGPGTRLTVL.

The chain uses TRBV30 and TRBJ2-3, with D uncertain. Trimming pared 3 bases from V and 4 bases from J, leaving 11 bases between. The length of the CDR3 is 13 residues. Germline CDR1 and CDR2: GTSNPN and SVGIG (reference sequence). CDR3 sequence reads: CAWRPNRADTQYF. DNA for the CDR3: TGTGCCTGGAGGCCTAACCGGGCAGATACGCAGTATTTT.

The CDR3: CASSSTGGGYGYTF. The CDR3 region has the DNA TGTGCCAGCAGTTCCACTGGGGGCGGTTATGGCTACACCTTC. V gene TRBV2 combines with J gene TRBJ1-2; a weak D match, TRBD1 (6 bases). From germline, CDR1 is SNHLY and CDR2 FYNNEI. The CDR3 is 14 amino acids. V lost 5 bases and J lost 5, with 15 bases in between.

The chain combines TRBV5-4 with TRBJ2-5; TRBD2 matches at 9 bases. CDR3 size: 15 residues. The trim removed 0 bases at V and 3 bases at J, leaving 3 bases unmatched. CDR1 is SGHNT, CDR2 YYREEE, per germline (reference sequence). The CDR3 here is CASSLAVAGEETQYF. In nucleotides, the CDR3 is TGTGCCAGCAGCTTGGCCGTAGCGGGAGAAGAGACCCAGTACTTC.

The CDR3 protein is CASSEGGFTNQPQHF. The DNA for the CDR3 is TGTGCCAGCAGTGAAGGAGGTTTTACGAATCAGCCCCAGCATTTT. The J gene is TRBJ1-5, the V gene TRBV6-1; D unclear. The CDR3 runs to 15 residues. CDR1 MNHNS and CDR2 SASEGT come from the germline V gene. With 1 base removed from V and 4 bases from J, the gap between germline ends came to 11 bases.